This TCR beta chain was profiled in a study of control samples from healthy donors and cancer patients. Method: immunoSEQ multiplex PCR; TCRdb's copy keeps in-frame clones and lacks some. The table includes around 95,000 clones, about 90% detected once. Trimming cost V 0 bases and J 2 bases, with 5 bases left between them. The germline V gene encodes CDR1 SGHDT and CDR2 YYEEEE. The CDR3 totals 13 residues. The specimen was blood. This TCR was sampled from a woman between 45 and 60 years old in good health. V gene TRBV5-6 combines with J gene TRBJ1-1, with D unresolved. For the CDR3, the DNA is TGTGCCAGCAGCTTGGGTACTAACACTGAAGCTTTCTTT. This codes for CASSLGTNTEAFF.